The 5 T cell receptor beta chains reported below all come from one sample, sequenced in a study of T cells in tuberculosis. Time point described: new active TB diagnosis, blood taken before or within 7 days of starting treatment. The repertoire was sequenced with immunoSEQ multiplex PCR; TCRdb's copy has only in-frame clones and lacks some. This table has tens of thousands of clones, about 95% appearing once. The sample was PBMCs, taken at tuberculosis diagnosis. These receptors were taken from an adult with tuberculosis.

V usage is TRBV6-5 and J usage is TRBJ1-5; possible D gene TRBD1, 5 bases. V was pared by 4 bases and J by 4 bases, with 11 bases between. This CDR3 is built from 14 residues. Germline values: CDR1 MNHEY, CDR2 SVGAGI. The CDR3 region is CASSSGQANQPQHF. In nucleotides, the CDR3 is TGTGCCAGCAGTTCAGGACAAGCTAATCAGCCCCAGCATTTT.

The V gene is TRBV29-1, the J gene TRBJ2-2; 9 bases map to TRBD1. CDR1 is SQVTM, CDR2 ANQGSEA, per germline. CDR3 length: 16 amino acids. Losses at the gene ends were 2 bases for V and 3 bases for J; bases not matched to a gene: 7. CDR3 nucleotides: TGCAGCGTTGAAACCCCGGGACAGGGCTACACCGGGGAGCTGTTTTTT. Protein product: CSVETPGQGYTGELFF.

V and J are TRBV25-1 and TRBJ2-6, with D possibly matching TRBD1 (6 bases). Germline CDR1 MGHDK, CDR2 SYGVNS. V was shortened by 3 bases and J by 1 base, with 16 bases between the two germline ends. The CDR3 has 18 residues. This CDR3 is CASSDLQGRTSGANVLTF. CDR3 bases: TGTGCCAGCAGTGACCTACAGGGTCGGACTTCTGGGGCCAACGTCCTGACTTTC.

The rearrangement uses TRBV19 and TRBJ1-4; 7 bases are a match to TRBD1. V shed 3 bases, J shed 8 bases, and the junction held 9 bases outside the gene matches. The CDR3 runs 15 residues. Germline V lookup: CDR1 LNHDA, CDR2 SQIVND (reference sequence). CDR3 region: CASSIQRTGAEKLFF. CDR3 DNA sequence: TGTGCCAGTAGTATTCAGCGGACAGGAGCCGAAAAACTGTTTTTT.

This chain links TRBV5-6 with TRBJ1-3; D is possibly TRBD1 (5 bases). Germline CDR1 is SGHDT and CDR2 is YYEEEE. The CDR3 spans 14 residues. Trimming stripped 5 bases from V and 3 bases from J, with 12 bases between. The CDR3 DNA is TGTGCCAGCAGATTTTCGGGGGGTGGAAACACCATATATTTT. This codes for CASRFSGGGNTIYF.